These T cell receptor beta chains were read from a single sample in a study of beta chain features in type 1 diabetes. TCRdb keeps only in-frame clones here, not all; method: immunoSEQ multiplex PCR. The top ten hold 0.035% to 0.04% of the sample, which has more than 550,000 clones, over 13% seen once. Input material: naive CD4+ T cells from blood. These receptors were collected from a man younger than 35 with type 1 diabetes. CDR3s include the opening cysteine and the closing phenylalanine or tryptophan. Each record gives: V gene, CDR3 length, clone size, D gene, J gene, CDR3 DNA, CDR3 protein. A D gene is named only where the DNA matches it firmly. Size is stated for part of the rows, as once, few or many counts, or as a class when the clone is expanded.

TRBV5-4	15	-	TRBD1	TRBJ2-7	TGTGCCAGCAGCTGGACCGGGACAGGGTCGTACGAGCAGTACTTC	CASSWTGTGSYEQYF
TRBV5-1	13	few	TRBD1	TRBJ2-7	TGCGCCAGCAGCTGGACAGGGTCCGCCGAGCAGTACTTC	CASSWTGSAEQYF
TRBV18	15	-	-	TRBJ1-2	TGTGCCAGCTCACCATCCGGCACCTCAAAGCGTGGCTACACCTTC	CASSPSGTSKRGYTF
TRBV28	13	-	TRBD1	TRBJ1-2	TGTGCCAGCAGGCCGACAGGGCTCTATGGCTACACCTTC	CASRPTGLYGYTF
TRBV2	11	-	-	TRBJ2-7	TGTGCCAGCAGTGAATTTTTCGAGCAGTACTTC	CASSEFFEQYF
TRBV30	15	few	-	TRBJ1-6	TGTGCCTGGAGTGTTCTAGCAGGGGCTAATTCACCCCTCCACTTT	CAWSVLAGANSPLHF
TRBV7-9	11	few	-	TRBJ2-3	TGTGCCACCCAATCGACCGATACGCAGTATTTT	CATQSTDTQYF
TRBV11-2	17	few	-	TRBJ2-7	TGTGCCAGCAGCCTAATACGGGGACGGGGGAGAATAAGGGAGCAGTACTTC	CASSLIRGRGRIREQYF
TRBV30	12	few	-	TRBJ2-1	TGTGCCTGGAGTCCCGATTACAATGAGCAGTTCTTC	CAWSPDYNEQFF
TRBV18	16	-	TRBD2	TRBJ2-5	TGTGCCAGCTCACCCGAATCTAGGACGGTAGCGGGGACCCAGTACTTC	CASSPESRTVAGTQYF
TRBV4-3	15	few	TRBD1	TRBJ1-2	TGCGCCAGCAGCCGTCGGGACAGGGAGAACTATGGCTACACCTTC	CASSRRDRENYGYTF
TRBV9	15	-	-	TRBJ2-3	TGTGCCAGCAGCGTAGTGCCGGGGGACACAGATACGCAGTATTTT	CASSVVPGDTDTQYF
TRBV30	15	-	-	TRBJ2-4	TGTGCCTGGAGTCATAGGGGGAGGGCCGTGGACATTCAGTACTTC	CAWSHRGRAVDIQYF
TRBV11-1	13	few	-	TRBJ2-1	TGTGCCAGTACCTCAGACAGGTATGATGAGCAGTTCTTC	CASTSDRYDEQFF
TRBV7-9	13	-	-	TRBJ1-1	TGTGCCAGCAGCTCCAGGGGGAACACTGAAGCTTTCTTT	CASSSRGNTEAFF
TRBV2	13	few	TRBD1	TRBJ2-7	TGTGCCACCACAGGACAGGGGTTCTACGAGCAGTACTTC	CATTGQGFYEQYF
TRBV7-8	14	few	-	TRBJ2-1	TGTGCCAGCAGCTTAGCTACAGTTAACAATGAGCAGTTCTTC	CASSLATVNNEQFF
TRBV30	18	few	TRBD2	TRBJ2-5	TGTGCCTGGAGTGTACGTTCAGGACTAGCGGGGGCAAGACGGACCCAGTACTTC	CAWSVRSGLAGARRTQYF
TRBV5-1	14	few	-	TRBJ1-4	TGCGCCAGCAGCCCGGATGCAACTAATGAAAAACTGTTTTTT	CASSPDATNEKLFF
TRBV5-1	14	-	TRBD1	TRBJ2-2	TGCGCCAGCTTGAAGGGGGCCGACACCGGGGAGCTGTTTTTT	CASLKGADTGELFF
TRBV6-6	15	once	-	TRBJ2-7	TGTGCCAGCAGTTACTCTATGGGACAATTATACGAGCAGTACTTC	CASSYSMGQLYEQYF
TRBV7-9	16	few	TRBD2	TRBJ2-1	TGTGCCAGCAGCTTGGAGACTAGCGGCTTGTCGTATGAGCAGTTCTTC	CASSLETSGLSYEQFF
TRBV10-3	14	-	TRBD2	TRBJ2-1	TGTGCCATCAGTACTAGCGGGAGTCAGTGGGAGCAGTTCTTC	CAISTSGSQWEQFF
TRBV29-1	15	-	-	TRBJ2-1	TGCAGCGTTGCCCCGGGGGGCAGCTCCTACAATGAGCAGTTCTTC	CSVAPGGSSYNEQFF
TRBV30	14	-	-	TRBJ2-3	TGTGCCTGGAGTGCCGGGACTCGGGCAGATACGCAGTATTTT	CAWSAGTRADTQYF
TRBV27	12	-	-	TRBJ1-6	TGTGCCAGCAGTTTAAGGGGGTCACCCCTCCACTTT	CASSLRGSPLHF
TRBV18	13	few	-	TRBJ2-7	TGTGCCAGCTCTCCAGCTGTCACCTACGAGCAGTACTTC	CASSPAVTYEQYF
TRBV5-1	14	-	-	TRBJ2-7	TGCGCCAGCAGCTCCGATCTAGGGACGGACGAGCAGTACTTC	CASSSDLGTDEQYF
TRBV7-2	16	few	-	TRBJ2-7	TGTGCCAGCAGCTTAGCGGCGGGCGGGACCACCTACGAGCAGTACTTC	CASSLAAGGTTYEQYF
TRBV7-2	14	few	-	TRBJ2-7	TGTGCCAGCAGCTTTACAGGGTCTGGCTACGAGCAGTACTTC	CASSFTGSGYEQYF
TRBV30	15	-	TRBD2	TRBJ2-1	TGTGCCTGGAGTGTCTCTAGCGGACCCTACAATGAGCAGTTCTTC	CAWSVSSGPYNEQFF
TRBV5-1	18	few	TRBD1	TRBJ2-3	TGCGCCAGCAGCTTCCCCCCTAGGACAGGGGTCACCACAGATACGCAGTATTTT	CASSFPPRTGVTTDTQYF
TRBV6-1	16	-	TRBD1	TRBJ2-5	TGTGCCAGCACTGACCCGGGACAGGCTTTATCAGAGACCCAGTACTTC	CASTDPGQALSETQYF
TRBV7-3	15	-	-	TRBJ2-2	TGTGCCAGCAGCTTAAGGACAGCGAACACCGGGGAGCTGTTTTTT	CASSLRTANTGELFF
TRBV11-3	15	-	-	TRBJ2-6	TGTGCCAGCAGTTTGACAGGTGATGGGGCCAACGTCCTGACTTTC	CASSLTGDGANVLTF
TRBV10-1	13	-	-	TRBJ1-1	TGCGCCAGCAGTGAGTCGAAAAGGGGCCGAGCTTTCTTT	CASSESKRGRAFF
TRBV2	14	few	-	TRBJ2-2	TGTGCCAGCAGTTGGAACTTATACACCGGGGAGCTGTTTTTT	CASSWNLYTGELFF
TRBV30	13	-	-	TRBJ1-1	TGTGCCTGGAGTGTATTAATGGGGACTGAAGCTTTCTTT	CAWSVLMGTEAFF
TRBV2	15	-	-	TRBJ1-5	TGTGCCAGCAGGGCTCAGCGAAGAGGCAATCAGCCCCAGCATTTT	CASRAQRRGNQPQHF
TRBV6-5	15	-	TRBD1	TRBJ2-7	TGTGCCAGCAGTTCCCAGGGGACAGGACACTACGAGCAGTACTTC	CASSSQGTGHYEQYF
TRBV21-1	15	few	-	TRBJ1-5	TGTGCCAGCAGCGACCCCGGGACAGGGTCCCAGCCCCAGCATTTT	CASSDPGTGSQPQHF
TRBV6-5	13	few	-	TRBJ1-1	TGTGCCAGCAGTCTCGACGGAAACTCCAGAGCTTTCTTT	CASSLDGNSRAFF